One sample yielded the 6 T cell receptor beta chains listed below, sequenced in a study of CD4 T cells in relation to SARS-CoV-2 and coronaviruses. Assay used: immunoSEQ multiplex PCR; TCRdb lists only in-frame clones, some missing. The sample lists around 18,000 clones; 70% to 85% were seen once. Unexposed donor CD4+ T cells date from about 2011-2018, before the COVID-19 pandemic. The cells were cultured for about ten days before CD4+ T cells were isolated. No antigens are known for them. The sequenced sample consisted of CD4+ T cells from PBMCs, cultured in vitro. Receptor source: a human donor in good health.

The V call is TRBV28, the J call TRBJ2-1, with D perhaps TRBD2 (5 bases). The CDR3 runs 14 residues. Germline V gene data show CDR1 as MDHEN and CDR2 as SYDVKM. V gave up 3 bases and J gave up 7 bases, with 13 bases separating them. The CDR3 nucleotides are TGTGCCAGCAGTTTTGGCCTCCGGGGAAATGAGCAGTTCTTC. Amino acid sequence: CASSFGLRGNEQFF.

This clone was detected a few times. The J gene is TRBJ1-1, the V gene TRBV30; D is unresolved. CDR3 length: 13 residues. Germline V gene lookup returns CDR1 GTSNPN and CDR2 SVGIG (reference sequence). Trimming shortened V by 5 bases and J by 0 bases, and 10 bases separated the two germline ends. The CDR3 loop reads CAWANAVNTEAFF. CDR3 coding DNA: TGTGCCTGGGCGAATGCAGTGAACACTGAAGCTTTCTTT.

The V call is TRBV6-5, the J call TRBJ2-3, with 12 bases fitting TRBD1. The germline gives CDR1 MNHEY, CDR2 SVGAGI. V dropped 6 bases and J dropped 6; count of bases not matched to a gene: 4. This CDR3 has 14 residues. CDR3 in amino acids: CASRGQGALDTQYF. The CDR3 nucleotides read TGTGCCAGCAGGGGACAGGGGGCGCTGGATACGCAGTATTTT.

The chain joins TRBV24-1 to TRBJ2-1; D is perhaps TRBD1 or TRBD2 (5 bases each). The V end was cut by 8 bases, the J end by 13 bases, with 20 bases between. The CDR3 runs to 13 residues. CDR1 KGHDR and CDR2 SFDVKD come from the germline V gene. The CDR3, as DNA: TGTGCCACCACCAACACCCTCGGGACCCCTCAGTTCTTC. This codes for CATTNTLGTPQFF.

The gene calls are TRBV30 and TRBJ2-7, with 8 positions matching TRBD1. CDR1 is GTSNPN, CDR2 SVGIG, per germline (reference sequence). The CDR3 totals 12 residues. The V segment lost 2 bases and the J segment 6 bases; nucleotides outside the gene matches: 3. The DNA of the CDR3 is TGTGCCTGGAGTCTGACAGGGGCCGAGCAGTACTTC. This codes for CAWSLTGAEQYF. Variable domain in full (rest from reference TRBV30 and TRBJ2-7): SQTIHQWPATLVQPVGSPLSLECTVEGTSNPNLYWYRQAAGRGLQLLFYSVGIGQISSEVPQNLSASRPQDRQFILSSKKLLLSDSGFYLCAWSLTGAEQYFGPGTRLTVT.

The CDR3 reads CASSKQGHDGYTF. The CDR3, as DNA: TGTGCCAGTAGCAAACAGGGGCACGATGGCTACACCTTC. This chain uses TRBV19 with TRBJ1-2, with 7 bases aligning to TRBD1. From germline, CDR1 is LNHDA and CDR2 SQIVND (reference sequence). The CDR3 totals 13 residues. Trimming took 6 bases from V and 6 from J; bases not matched to a gene: 7.